This T cell receptor beta chain was sequenced in a study of monozygotic twins with inflammatory bowel disease. The length of the CDR3 is 15 residues. CDR1 is SQVTM, CDR2 ANQGSEA, per germline. Addition of UMIs with a 6-nucleotide sample barcode was achieved by template switching. After re-calling the 5' RACE reads, TCRdb lists one entry per CDR3 protein, DNA absent. The table lists under 200,000 distinct CDR3 sequences. The chain employs TRBV29-1 and TRBJ2-2; checking the TCRdb D call of TRBD1 is not possible without DNA. This TCR was sampled from a human donor with ulcerative colitis or Crohn's disease, or a healthy co-twin of an affected twin (not recorded which). Material: blood. CDR3 loop: CSVVPGQENTGELFF.